The 16 T cell receptor beta chains below come from one sample, sequenced in a study of immune evolution from preneoplasia to lung adenocarcinoma. Here immunoSEQ multiplex PCR was the method, and the copy in TCRdb shows in-frame clones only, minus some. Found here are 20,000 to 25,000 clones, roughly 76% of them singletons; the top ten hold around 5.6%. The sequenced sample consisted of FFPE invasive lung adenocarcinoma tissue. These receptors were collected from a person aged 55 to 69 with lung adenocarcinoma.

The chain combines TRBV7-2 with TRBJ2-7, with D maybe TRBD2 (6 bases). The CDR3 runs to 13 residues. The germline gives CDR1 SGHTA, CDR2 FQGNSA. V dropped 3 bases and J dropped 7 bases, with 13 bases sitting between them. The chain's CDR3 is CASSLAGWGEQYF. The CDR3 region has the DNA TGTGCCAGCAGCTTGGCGGGATGGGGGGAGCAGTACTTC. The entire variable domain, with the rest obtained from reference TRBV7-2 and TRBJ2-7, is as follows: GAGVSQSPSNKVTEKGKDVELRCDPISGHTALYWYRQSLGQGLEFLIYFQGNSAPDKSGLPSDRFSAERTGGSVSTLTIQRTQQEDSAVYLCASSLAGWGEQYFGPGTRLTVT.

The chain recombines TRBV7-2 with TRBJ2-7; no reliable D call. The ends were cut back, 3 bases at V and 5 bases at J, with 5 bases in the middle. The germline gives CDR1 SGHTA, CDR2 FQGNSA. This CDR3 is 11 amino acids long. CDR3 region: CASSFGDEQYF. CDR3 nucleotides: TGTGCCAGCAGCTTTGGGGACGAGCAGTACTTC.

The chain couples TRBV6-6 to TRBJ1-6; no clear D gene. Germline V gene sequence: CDR1 MNHNY, CDR2 SVGAGI (reference sequence). V lost 7 bases, J lost 13 bases, and 5 bases lay in between. The CDR3 totals 9 residues. DNA for the CDR3: TGTGCCAGCACCCCGCCCCTCCACTTT. Protein sequence: CASTPPLHF.

V gene TRBV12-5 combines with J gene TRBJ2-3; the match to TRBD2 covers 11 bases. The CDR3 is 16 amino acids. Looked up from germline, CDR1 is LGHNT and CDR2 is FRNRAP. The V segment lost 4 bases and the J segment 1 base; nucleotides outside the gene matches: 4. CDR3 protein: CASGYTSGSGTDTQYF. CDR3 bases: TGTGCTAGTGGTTACACTAGCGGGAGTGGCACAGATACGCAGTATTTT. Filled out from reference TRBV12-5 and TRBJ2-3, the complete variable domain reads DARVTQTPRHKVTEMGQEVTMRCQPILGHNTVFWYRQTMMQGLELLAYFRNRAPLDDSGMPKDRFSAEMPDATLATLKIQPSEPRDSAVYFCASGYTSGSGTDTQYFGPGTRLTVL.

This rearrangement joins TRBV2 to TRBJ1-5; the match to TRBD1 covers 8 bases. J was trimmed by 0 bases and V by 8 bases; bases with no gene match: 6. This CDR3 region has 15 residues. The V gene's germline CDR1 is SNHLY and CDR2 FYNNEI. The CDR3 reads CASEGQVLSNQPQHF. CDR3 in DNA: TGTGCCAGCGAGGGACAGGTTCTTAGCAATCAGCCCCAGCATTTT. Full variable domain (remainder filled in from reference TRBV2 and TRBJ1-5): EPEVTQTPSHQVTQMGQEVILRCVPISNHLYFYWYRQILGQKVEFLVSFYNNEISEKSEIFDDQFSVERPDGSNFTLKIRSTKLEDSAMYFCASEGQVLSNQPQHFGDGTRLSIL.

This clone was recorded a few times. The chain recombines TRBV2 with TRBJ1-1; the match to TRBD1 covers 9 bases. Germline V gene data show CDR1 as SNHLY and CDR2 as FYNNEI. This CDR3 comprises 13 residues. V trimming: 10 bases; J trimming: 5 bases; junction bases outside the gene matches: 8. The CDR3 here is CATTGGAGTEAFF. DNA of the CDR3: TGTGCCACTACAGGGGGCGCGGGAACTGAAGCTTTCTTT.

V is TRBV7-2 and J is TRBJ2-2; the match to TRBD1 covers 7 bases. CDR3 length equals 15 residues. Germline assignment: CDR1 SGHTA and CDR2 FQGNSA. V lost 3 bases and J lost 1; bases outside the gene matches: 2. The CDR3 spells CASSLNRGNTGELFF. DNA of the CDR3: TGTGCCAGCAGCTTGAACAGGGGGAACACCGGGGAGCTGTTTTTT.

The chain links TRBV11-3 to TRBJ2-1; weak D call: TRBD2 (6 bases). The length of the CDR3 is 16 residues. CDR1 is SGHNT and CDR2 is YENEEA in the germline V gene. The V end was cut by 5 bases, the J end by 2 bases, with 16 bases between. CDR3 in amino acids: CASSIARGGTYNEQFF. In nucleotides, the CDR3 is TGTGCCAGCAGCATAGCACGCGGCGGGACCTACAATGAGCAGTTCTTC.

The chain uses TRBV27 and TRBJ2-1; TRBD2 agrees at 12 bases. This CDR3 comprises 15 residues. Germline CDR1 MNHEY, CDR2 SMNVEV (reference sequence). V shed 6 bases, J shed 7 bases, and the junction held 7 bases outside the gene matches. The CDR3 region is CASRWTSGILNEQFF. The CDR3 DNA is TGTGCCAGCAGGTGGACTAGCGGGATTCTGAATGAGCAGTTCTTC.

V usage is TRBV27 and J usage is TRBJ2-1, with 7 bases identical to TRBD2. This CDR3 has 18 residues. V shed 3 bases, J shed 1 base, and the junction held 12 bases outside the gene matches. CDR1 MNHEY and CDR2 SMNVEV come from the germline V gene (reference sequence). CDR3 residues: CASSFGARVGRSYNEQFF. DNA of the CDR3: TGTGCCAGCAGTTTTGGGGCCCGTGTCGGGAGGTCCTACAATGAGCAGTTCTTC.

The chain is built from TRBV5-1 and TRBJ2-7; no firm D call. This CDR3 has 14 residues. Germline CDR1 SGHRS, CDR2 YFSETQ. V shed 0 bases and J shed 2 bases, with 9 bases lying between them. CDR3 amino acids: CASSLGLTTYEQYF. CDR3 bases: TGCGCCAGCAGCTTGGGACTGACAACCTACGAGCAGTACTTC.

The chain combines TRBV5-1 with TRBJ1-1; weak D call: TRBD1 (6 bases). This CDR3 is built from 14 residues. CDR1 is SGHRS, CDR2 YFSETQ, per germline. Trimming removed 1 base from V and 7 bases from J, with 14 bases in between. This CDR3 is CASSLRGGNREAFF. The CDR3 DNA reads TGCGCCAGCAGCTTGAGGGGGGGGAATCGTGAAGCTTTCTTT.

V gene TRBV7-9 combines with J gene TRBJ1-5; no definite D call. V shed 5 bases and J shed 5 bases, with 16 bases lying between them. The CDR3 runs 15 residues. CDR1 and CDR2 from the germline V gene are SEHNR and FQNEAQ (reference sequence). Written as DNA, the CDR3 is TGTGCCAGCAGCAGTCAGGCCGGGTCGGATCAGCCCCAGCATTTT. Translated, it gives CASSSQAGSDQPQHF.

The V call is TRBV28, the J call TRBJ1-1; D is unresolved. Per the germline V gene, CDR1 is MDHEN and CDR2 is SYDVKM. V lost 2 bases and J 11 bases, leaving 12 bases between the germline ends. CDR3 length equals 12 residues. The CDR3 is CASSLLYSGAFF. CDR3 bases: TGTGCCAGCAGTTTACTTTACAGCGGGGCTTTCTTT.

This chain connects TRBV7-2 to TRBJ1-1; 7 nucleotides line up with TRBD1. CDR1 and CDR2 (germline): SGHTA, FQGNSA. This CDR3 region has 14 residues. The ends lost 5 bases at V and 9 bases at J; junction bases unmatched: 12. CDR3: CASSTYRDSQKAFF. CDR3 coding DNA: TGTGCCAGCAGCACCTACCGGGACAGCCAGAAAGCTTTCTTT.

J is TRBJ2-1 and V is TRBV29-1; 8 positions agree with TRBD2. The V and J ends lost 3 bases and 9 bases, in that order; junction bases with no gene match: 13. This CDR3 comprises 15 residues. Per germline, CDR1 SQVTM and CDR2 ANQGSEA. The CDR3 nucleotides read TGCAGCGTTGACACTAGCGGCTCTCTCTGGAGTGAGCAGTTCTTC. It codes for CSVDTSGSLWSEQFF.